This T cell receptor (beta chain) was identified during a study of T cell responses to AZD1222 COVID-19 vaccine. About the study: Second-dose groups at about 4 or about 12 weeks were pooled. Whole-study results and caveats: Two doses of AZD1222 preceded a rise in Spike-specific TCR breadth and depth. Repertoires were collected only later (after the peak T cell response had occurred). Donors in the cohort were predominantly white British and more often female, and clonal diversity was possibly underestimated.

With V trimmed by 2 bases and J by 3 bases, 4 bases remained unmatched. The CDR3 is 15 amino acids. Germline CDR1 reads SGHRS; CDR2 reads YFSETQ. Generated by immunoSEQ multiplex PCR, the TCRdb table keeps only in-frame clones and is missing some. The sample includes roughly 130,000 clones, approximately 85% seen only once; the top ten take under 9%. Concerning this clone: Its target is unknown.

This rearrangement joins TRBV5-1 to TRBJ2-1; TRBD2 matches 8 bases. The clonotype comes from an adult in good health. Specimen: peripheral blood, collected on day 0 of AZD1222 vaccination. The CDR3 region is CASSLPGTSYNEQFF. CDR3 DNA: TGCGCCAGCAGCTTACCCGGGACTAGCTACAATGAGCAGTTCTTC.